This TCR beta chain came from a study of cytomegalovirus exposure and HLA in healthy donors. About the research overall: Early on, a data release was issued that held tens of millions of unique TCRs from HLA-typed donors. Study-wide points: Presence/absence analysis assumed near-uniform sequencing depth across donors. The productive fraction for most TCR beta V segments was about 87% or about 30% in an earlier analysis.

A multiplex PCR was run with 60 Vbeta primers and 13 Jbeta primers. Profiled with immunoSEQ multiplex PCR; TCRdb holds only in-frame clones, not every one. The profile covers around 81,000 clones, with 63% appearing a single time and approximately 5.7% taken by the ten largest. About this clone itself: Its cognate antigen is unknown.

The CDR3 totals 14 residues. The germline V gene has CDR1 MNHNS and CDR2 SASEGT. The J segment lost 12 bases and the V segment lost 4 bases, leaving 9 bases of the junction unmatched. The receptor was isolated from a young man in good health and CMV-seropositive. Material: PBMCs. V and J are TRBV6-1 and TRBJ2-7; 13 bases are a match to TRBD2. The CDR3 loop is CASSGTGLAGYTYF. The CDR3 DNA reads as TGTGCCAGCAGTGGAACGGGACTAGCGGGATATACGTACTTC.